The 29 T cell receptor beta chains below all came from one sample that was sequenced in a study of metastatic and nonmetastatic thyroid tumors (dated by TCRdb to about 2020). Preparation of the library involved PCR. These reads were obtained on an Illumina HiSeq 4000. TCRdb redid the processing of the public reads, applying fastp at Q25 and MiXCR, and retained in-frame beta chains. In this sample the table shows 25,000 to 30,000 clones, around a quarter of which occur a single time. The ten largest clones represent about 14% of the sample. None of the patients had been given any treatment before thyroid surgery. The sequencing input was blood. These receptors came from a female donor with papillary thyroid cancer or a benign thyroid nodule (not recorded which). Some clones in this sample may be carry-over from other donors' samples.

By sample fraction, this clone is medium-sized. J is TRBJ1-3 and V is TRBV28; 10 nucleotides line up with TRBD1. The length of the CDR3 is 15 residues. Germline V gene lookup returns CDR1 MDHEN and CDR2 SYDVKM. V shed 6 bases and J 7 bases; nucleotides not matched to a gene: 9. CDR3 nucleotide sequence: TGTGCCAGCAGGAGAGACTGGACAGGGGGTAACACCATATATTTT. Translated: CASRRDWTGGNTIYF.

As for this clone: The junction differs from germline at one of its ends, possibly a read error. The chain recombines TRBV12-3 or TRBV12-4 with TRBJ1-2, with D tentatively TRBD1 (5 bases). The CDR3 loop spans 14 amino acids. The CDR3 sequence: CASRGYRIGDGYIF. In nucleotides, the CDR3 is TGTGCCAGCAGGGGGTACAGGATAGGGGATGGCTACATCTTC.

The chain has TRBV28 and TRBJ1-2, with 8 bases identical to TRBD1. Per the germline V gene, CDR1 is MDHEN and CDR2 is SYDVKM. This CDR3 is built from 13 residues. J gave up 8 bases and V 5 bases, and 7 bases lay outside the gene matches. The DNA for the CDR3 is TGTGCCAGCAGTATTAGACAGGGGAGCGGCTACACCTTC. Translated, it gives CASSIRQGSGYTF.

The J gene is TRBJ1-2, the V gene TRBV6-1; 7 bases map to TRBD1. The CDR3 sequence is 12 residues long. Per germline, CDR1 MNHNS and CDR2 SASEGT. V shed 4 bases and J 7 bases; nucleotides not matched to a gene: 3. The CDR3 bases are TGTGCCAGCAGTGTACAGGGGATTGGCTACACCTTC. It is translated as CASSVQGIGYTF.

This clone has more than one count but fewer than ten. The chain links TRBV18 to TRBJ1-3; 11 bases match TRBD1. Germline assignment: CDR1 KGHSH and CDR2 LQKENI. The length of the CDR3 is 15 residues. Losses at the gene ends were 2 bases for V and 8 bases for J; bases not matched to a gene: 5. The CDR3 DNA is TGTGCCAGCTCACCAGGACAGGGGGCGATGGACACCATATATTTT. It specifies CASSPGQGAMDTIYF.

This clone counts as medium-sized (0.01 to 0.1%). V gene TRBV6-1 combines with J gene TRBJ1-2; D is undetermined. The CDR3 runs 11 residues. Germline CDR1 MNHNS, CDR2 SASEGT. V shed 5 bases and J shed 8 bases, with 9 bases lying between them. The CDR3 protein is CASSSSKGYTF. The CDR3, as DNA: TGTGCCAGCAGTTCAAGTAAAGGCTACACCTTC.

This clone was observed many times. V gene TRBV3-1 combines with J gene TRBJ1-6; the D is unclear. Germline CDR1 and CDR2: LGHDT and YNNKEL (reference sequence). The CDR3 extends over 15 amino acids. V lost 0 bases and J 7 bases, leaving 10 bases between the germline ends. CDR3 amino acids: CASSQDRAENSPLHF. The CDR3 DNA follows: TGTGCCAGCAGCCAAGATAGGGCAGAGAATTCACCCCTCCACTTT.

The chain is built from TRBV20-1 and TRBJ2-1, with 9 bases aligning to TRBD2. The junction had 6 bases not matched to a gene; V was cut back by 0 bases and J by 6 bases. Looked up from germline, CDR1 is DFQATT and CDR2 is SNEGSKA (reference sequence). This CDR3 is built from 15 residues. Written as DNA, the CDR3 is TGCAGTGCTAGAGATGGAACTAGCGGGCCCAATGAGCAGTTCTTC. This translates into CSARDGTSGPNEQFF.

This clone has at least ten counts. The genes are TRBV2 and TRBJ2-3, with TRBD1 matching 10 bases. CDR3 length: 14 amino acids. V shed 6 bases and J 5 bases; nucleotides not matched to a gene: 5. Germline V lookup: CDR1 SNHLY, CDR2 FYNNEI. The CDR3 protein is CASSDRGRGDTQYF. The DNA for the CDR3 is TGTGCCAGCAGCGACAGGGGGCGAGGAGATACGCAGTATTTT.

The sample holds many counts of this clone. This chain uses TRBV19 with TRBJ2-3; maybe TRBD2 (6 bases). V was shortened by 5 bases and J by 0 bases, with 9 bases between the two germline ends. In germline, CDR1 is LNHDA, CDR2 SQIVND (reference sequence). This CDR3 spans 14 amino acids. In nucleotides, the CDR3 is TGTGCCAGTAGTCGGCTAGCGAGCACAGATACGCAGTATTTT. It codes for CASSRLASTDTQYF.

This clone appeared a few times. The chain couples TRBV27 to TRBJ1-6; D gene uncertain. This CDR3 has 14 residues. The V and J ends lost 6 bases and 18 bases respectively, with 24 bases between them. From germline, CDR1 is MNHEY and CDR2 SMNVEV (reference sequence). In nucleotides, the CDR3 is TGTGCCAGCAGCCCAAGAGGGAATCGACGGCTACCCCACTTT. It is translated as CASSPRGNRRLPHF.

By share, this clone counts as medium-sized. The CDR3 protein is CATSGQGRDEQYF. CDR3 bases: TGTGCCACCTCCGGACAGGGTCGCGACGAGCAGTACTTC. The rearrangement uses TRBV24-1 and TRBJ2-7, with 8 bases that match TRBD1. With V trimmed by 9 bases and J by 5 bases, 8 bases remained unmatched. CDR1 is KGHDR, CDR2 SFDVKD, per germline. This CDR3 region has 13 residues.

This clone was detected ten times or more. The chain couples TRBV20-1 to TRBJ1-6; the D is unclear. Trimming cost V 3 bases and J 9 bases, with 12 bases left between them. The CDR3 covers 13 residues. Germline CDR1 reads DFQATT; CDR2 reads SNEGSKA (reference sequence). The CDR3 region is CSASPRPGSPLHF. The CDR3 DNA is TGCAGTGCTAGCCCCCGGCCGGGTTCACCCCTCCACTTT.

The CDR3 region has the DNA TGCGCCAGCAGACTAAGGGGGGACTCTACGCAGTATTTT. This codes for CASRLRGDSTQYF. The J gene is TRBJ2-3, the V gene TRBV5-1; D may be TRBD1 or TRBD2 (6 bases each). The CDR3 has 13 residues. In germline, CDR1 is SGHRS, CDR2 YFSETQ. Deletions cut 5 bases from V and 8 bases from J, with 15 bases between.

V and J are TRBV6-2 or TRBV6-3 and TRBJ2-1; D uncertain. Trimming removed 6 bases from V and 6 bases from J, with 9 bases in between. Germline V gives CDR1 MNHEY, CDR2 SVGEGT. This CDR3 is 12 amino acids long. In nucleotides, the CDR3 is TGTGCCAGCAGCTTGAGTCCCAATGAGCAGTTCTTC. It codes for CASSLSPNEQFF.

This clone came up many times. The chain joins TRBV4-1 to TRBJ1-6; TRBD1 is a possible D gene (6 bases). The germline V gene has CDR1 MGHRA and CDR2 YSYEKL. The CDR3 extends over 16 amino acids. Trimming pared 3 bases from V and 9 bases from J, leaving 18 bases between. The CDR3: CASSQGLGGVGSPLHF. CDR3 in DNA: TGCGCCAGCAGCCAGGGTCTGGGGGGCGTGGGTTCACCCCTCCACTTT.

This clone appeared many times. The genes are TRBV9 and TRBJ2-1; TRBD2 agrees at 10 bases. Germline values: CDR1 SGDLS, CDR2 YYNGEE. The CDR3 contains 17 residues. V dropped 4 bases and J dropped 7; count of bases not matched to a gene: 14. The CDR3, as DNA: TGTGCCAGCAGCCCCACCCCCGCTAGCGGGAGTTATAATGAGCAGTTCTTC. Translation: CASSPTPASGSYNEQFF. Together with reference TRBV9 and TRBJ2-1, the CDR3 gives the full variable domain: DSGVTQTPKHLITATGQRVTLRCSPRSGDLSVYWYQQSLDQGLQFLIQYYNGEERAKGNILERFSAQQFPDLHSELNLSSLELGDSALYFCASSPTPASGSYNEQFFGPGTRLTVL.

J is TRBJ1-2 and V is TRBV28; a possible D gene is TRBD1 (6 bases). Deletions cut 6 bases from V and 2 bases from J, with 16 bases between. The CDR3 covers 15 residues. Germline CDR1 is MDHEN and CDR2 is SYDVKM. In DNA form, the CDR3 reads TGTGCCAGCAGAACAGGGACCCCACTAAACTATGGCTACACCTTC. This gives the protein CASRTGTPLNYGYTF.

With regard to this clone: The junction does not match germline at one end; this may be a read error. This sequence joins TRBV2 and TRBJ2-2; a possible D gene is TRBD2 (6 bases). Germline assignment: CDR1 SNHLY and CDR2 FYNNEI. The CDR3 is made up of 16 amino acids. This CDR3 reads CASSGASVRRTWELFF. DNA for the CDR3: TGTGCCAGCAGTGGGGCTAGCGTGAGGCGCACCTGGGAGCTGTTTTTT.

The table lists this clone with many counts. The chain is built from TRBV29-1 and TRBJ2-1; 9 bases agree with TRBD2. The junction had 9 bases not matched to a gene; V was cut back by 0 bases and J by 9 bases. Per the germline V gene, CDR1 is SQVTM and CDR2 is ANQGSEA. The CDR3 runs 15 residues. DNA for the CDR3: TGCAGCGTTGAAGATCGATTTAGCGGGAGCGGTGAGCAGTTCTTC. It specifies CSVEDRFSGSGEQFF.

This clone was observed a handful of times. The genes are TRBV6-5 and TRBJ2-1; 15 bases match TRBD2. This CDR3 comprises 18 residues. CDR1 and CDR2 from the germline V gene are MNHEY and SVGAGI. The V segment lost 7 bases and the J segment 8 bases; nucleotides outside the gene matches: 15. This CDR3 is CASTRTSGRAQGNDEQFF. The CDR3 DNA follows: TGTGCCAGCACTCGGACTAGCGGGAGGGCCCAGGGTAACGATGAGCAGTTCTTC.

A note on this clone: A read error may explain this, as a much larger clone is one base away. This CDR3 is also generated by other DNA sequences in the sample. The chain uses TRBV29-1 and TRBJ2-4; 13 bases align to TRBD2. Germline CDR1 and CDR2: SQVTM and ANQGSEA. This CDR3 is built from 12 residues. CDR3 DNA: TGCAGCGTCGGGACTAGCGGGACGATTCAATACTTC. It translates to CSVGTSGTIQYF. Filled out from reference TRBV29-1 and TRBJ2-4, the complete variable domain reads SAVISQKPSRDICQRGTSLTIQCQVDSQVTMMFWYRQQPGQSLTLIATANQGSEATYESGFVIDKFPISRPNLTFSTLTVSNMSPEDSSIYLCSVGTSGTIQYFGAGTRLSVL.

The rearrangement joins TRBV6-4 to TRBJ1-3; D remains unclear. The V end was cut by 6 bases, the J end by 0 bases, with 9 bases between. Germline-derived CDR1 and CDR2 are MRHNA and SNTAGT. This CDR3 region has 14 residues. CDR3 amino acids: CASSMSYSGNTIYF. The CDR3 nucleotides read TGTGCCAGCAGCATGTCCTACTCTGGAAACACCATATATTTT.

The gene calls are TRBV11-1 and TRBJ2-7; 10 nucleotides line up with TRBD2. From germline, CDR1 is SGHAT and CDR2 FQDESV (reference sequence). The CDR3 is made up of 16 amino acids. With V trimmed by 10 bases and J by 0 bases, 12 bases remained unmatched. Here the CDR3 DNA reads TGTGCCATCACCCTAGCGGCTAGCGGGAGCTCCTACGAGCAGTACTTC. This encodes CAITLAASGSSYEQYF.

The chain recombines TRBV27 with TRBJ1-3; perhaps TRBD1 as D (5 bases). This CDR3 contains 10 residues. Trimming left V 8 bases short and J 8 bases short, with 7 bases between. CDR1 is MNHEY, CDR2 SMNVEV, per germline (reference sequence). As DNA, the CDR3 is TGTGCCAGCGGGGGAGACACCATATATTTT. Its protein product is CASGGDTIYF.

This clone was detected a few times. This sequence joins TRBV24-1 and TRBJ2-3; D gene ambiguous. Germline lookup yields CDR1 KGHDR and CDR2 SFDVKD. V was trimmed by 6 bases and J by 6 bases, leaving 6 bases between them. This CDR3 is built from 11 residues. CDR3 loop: CATSFSDTQYF. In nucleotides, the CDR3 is TGTGCCACCAGTTTTTCGGATACGCAGTATTTT.

The CDR3 bases are TGTGCCAGCTCATCGGGACAGGGGGGAGCTAATGAAAAACTGTTTTTT. Translated: CASSSGQGGANEKLFF. The J gene is TRBJ1-4, the V gene TRBV18; 11 bases are a match to TRBD1. The trim removed 5 bases at V and 3 bases at J, leaving 5 bases unmatched. From germline, CDR1 is KGHSH and CDR2 LQKENI. The CDR3 contains 16 residues.

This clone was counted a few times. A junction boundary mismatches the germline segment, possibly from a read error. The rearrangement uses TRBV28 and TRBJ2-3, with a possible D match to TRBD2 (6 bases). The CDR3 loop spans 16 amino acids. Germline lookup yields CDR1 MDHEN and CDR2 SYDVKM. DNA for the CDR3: TGTCCCAGCGCGACCTGGGATGGGAGGAGCGCAGATACGCAGTATTTT. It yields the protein CPSATWDGRSADTQYF.

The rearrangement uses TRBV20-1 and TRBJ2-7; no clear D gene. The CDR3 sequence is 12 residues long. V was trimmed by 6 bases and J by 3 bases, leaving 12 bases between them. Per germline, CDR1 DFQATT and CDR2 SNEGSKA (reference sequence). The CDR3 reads CSARSTNYEQYF. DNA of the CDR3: TGCAGTGCCCGCTCCACCAACTACGAGCAGTACTTC.